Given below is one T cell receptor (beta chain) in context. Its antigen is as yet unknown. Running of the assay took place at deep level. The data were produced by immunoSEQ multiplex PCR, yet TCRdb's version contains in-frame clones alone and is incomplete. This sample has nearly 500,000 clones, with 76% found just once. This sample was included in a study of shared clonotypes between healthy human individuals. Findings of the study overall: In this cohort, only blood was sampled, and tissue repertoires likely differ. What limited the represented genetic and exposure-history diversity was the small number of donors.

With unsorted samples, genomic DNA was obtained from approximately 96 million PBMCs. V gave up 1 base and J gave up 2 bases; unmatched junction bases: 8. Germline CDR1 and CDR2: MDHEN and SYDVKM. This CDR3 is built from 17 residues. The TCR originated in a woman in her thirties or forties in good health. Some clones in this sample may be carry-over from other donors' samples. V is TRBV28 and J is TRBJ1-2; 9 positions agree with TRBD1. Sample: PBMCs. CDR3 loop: CASSLLGDRVANYGYTF. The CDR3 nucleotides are TGTGCCAGCAGTTTATTAGGGGACAGGGTCGCCAACTATGGCTACACCTTC.